This T cell receptor (beta chain) was profiled in a study of shared T cell receptors in the human thymus. Profiling relied on immunoSEQ multiplex PCR, and the TCRdb table lists in-frame clones only, not all of them. This sample has under 450,000 clones; over 90% occur once, and the top ten carry 0.02%. Sequencing used thymocytes. This TCR was recovered from a human donor.

DNA of the CDR3: TGTGCCAGCAGCCAAGATATAGGGGGCGATCATGGCTACACCTTC. Residues: CASSQDIGGDHGYTF. The V and J genes are TRBV14 and TRBJ1-2, with 7 bases fitting TRBD1. Germline CDR1 is SGHDN and CDR2 is FVKESK. V lost 0 bases to trimming and J lost 6 bases; unmatched junction nucleotides: 7. The CDR3 is 15 amino acids.